This TCR beta chain was recovered during a study of shared clonotypes between healthy human individuals. Overall study results and limits: As a rule, naive subsets had a larger estimated richness than memory subsets. Rarefaction curves obtained for sorted subsets showed sequencing incomplete despite large depth.

On this clone: Its antigen remains unknown.

This CDR3 is built from 18 residues. Per germline, CDR1 MGHDK and CDR2 SYGVNS. Trimming cost V 1 base and J 1 base, with 16 bases left between them. Source study methods: Sequence data from immunoSEQ were junction-only and lacked quality scores; consequently, filtering differed. Clones were read by immunoSEQ multiplex PCR, and TCRdb kept only the in-frame ones, dropping some. That table supplies the V and J calls and clone size; D and trimming were determined from the DNA. The repertoire consists of about 1.1 million clones, with roughly 74% occurring once and the leading ten covering 0.5% to 0.6%. Sequencing was performed on memory CD4+ T cells from PBMCs. Subset of the sample: CD45RA-negative fraction. V is TRBV25-1 and J is TRBJ2-2; D gene unclear. The TCR sequence derives from a man aged 18 to 30 in good health. Some clones in this sample may be carry-over from other donors' samples. This chain's CDR3 is CASSELAGPGGNTGELFF. The CDR3 DNA reads TGTGCCAGCAGTGAATTGGCTGGACCTGGCGGGAACACCGGGGAGCTGTTTTTT.